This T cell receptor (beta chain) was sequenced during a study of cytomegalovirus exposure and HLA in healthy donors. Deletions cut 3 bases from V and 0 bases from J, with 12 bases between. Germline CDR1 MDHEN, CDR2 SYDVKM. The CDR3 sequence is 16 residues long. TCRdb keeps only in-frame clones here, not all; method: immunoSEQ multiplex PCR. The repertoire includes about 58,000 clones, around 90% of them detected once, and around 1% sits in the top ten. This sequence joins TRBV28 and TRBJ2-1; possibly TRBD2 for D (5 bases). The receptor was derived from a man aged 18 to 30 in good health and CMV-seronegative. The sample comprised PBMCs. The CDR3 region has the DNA TGTGCCAGCAGTTTCGGAGGAGGAGGCTCCTACAATGAGCAGTTCTTC. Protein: CASSFGGGGSYNEQFF.